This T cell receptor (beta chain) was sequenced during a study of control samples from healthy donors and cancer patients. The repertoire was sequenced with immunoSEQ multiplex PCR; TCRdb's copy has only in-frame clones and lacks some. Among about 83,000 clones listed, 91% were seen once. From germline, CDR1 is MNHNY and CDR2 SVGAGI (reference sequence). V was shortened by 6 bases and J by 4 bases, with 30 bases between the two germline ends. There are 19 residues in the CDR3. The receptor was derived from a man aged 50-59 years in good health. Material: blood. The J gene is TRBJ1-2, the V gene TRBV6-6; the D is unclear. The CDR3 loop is CASSRTPVLSLAVVYGYTF. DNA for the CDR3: TGTGCCAGCAGCCGAACCCCGGTCCTATCGTTAGCAGTCGTCTATGGCTACACCTTC.